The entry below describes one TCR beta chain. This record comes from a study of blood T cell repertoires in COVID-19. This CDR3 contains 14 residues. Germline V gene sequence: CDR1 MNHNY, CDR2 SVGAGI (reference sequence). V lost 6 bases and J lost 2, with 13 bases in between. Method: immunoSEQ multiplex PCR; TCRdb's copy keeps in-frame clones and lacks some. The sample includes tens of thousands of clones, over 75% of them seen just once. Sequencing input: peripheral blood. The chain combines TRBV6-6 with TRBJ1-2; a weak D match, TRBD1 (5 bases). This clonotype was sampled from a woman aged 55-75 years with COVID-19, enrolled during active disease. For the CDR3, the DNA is TGTGCCAGCAGCTCCCCACAGGAGAACTATGGCTACACCTTC. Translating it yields CASSSPQENYGYTF.